A selection of T cell receptor beta chains follows, all from one sample in a study of control samples from healthy donors and cancer patients. Sequencing was performed with immunoSEQ multiplex PCR; in TCRdb, only in-frame clones are kept and a portion is missing. The data hold 140,000 or so clones, with roughly 90% observed a single time. Sequencing input: blood. The receptors stem from a man younger than 40 in good health. The conserved cysteine and the conserved F or W are not part of the CDR3 here.

V	length	J	CDR3
TRBV16	13	TRBJ1-5	ASSQSGQSNQPQH
TRBV6-5	9	TRBJ2-5	ASTEGETQY
TRBV2	11	TRBJ1-5	ASSRTLRQPQH
TRBV6-5	14	TRBJ2-7	ASSSIAGGFGYEQY
TRBV6-5	11	TRBJ1-5	ASSRDPNQPQH
TRBV24-1	14	TRBJ2-5	ATSDPAEAGAVTQY
TRBV9	15	TRBJ1-4	ASSVSATGTGNEKLF
TRBV6-6	14	TRBJ1-3	ASSGQGLNAGITIY
TRBV6-5	11	TRBJ2-5	ASSRAGVETQY
TRBV2	13	TRBJ2-7	ASSEAETDRGLLY
TRBV2	11	TRBJ2-1	ARTSGDYNEQF
TRBV7-2	11	TRBJ1-1	ASVKEQGTEAF
TRBV5-1	10	TRBJ1-1	ASSFGDHEAF
TRBV3-1/TRBV3-2	14	TRBJ2-7	ASSRAPGHKTYEQY
TRBV7-2	9	TRBJ2-3	ASSKGPTPY
TRBV4-3	15	TRBJ2-3	ASSQERTGLATDTQY
TRBV21-1	14	TRBJ1-5	ASSNRAANRNQPQH
TRBV2	13	TRBJ2-2	ASSLTGSDTGELF
TRBV10-3	15	TRBJ2-5	AISEIPAGGSFETQY
TRBV7-9	13	TRBJ2-1	ASSLDGALYNEQF
TRBV30	10	TRBJ1-5	AWGYSNQPQH
TRBV14	13	TRBJ2-7	ASSQEPGLSYEQY
TRBV11-3	13	TRBJ2-5	ASSSRDSLQETQY
TRBV5-1	14	TRBJ2-2	ASSRSPGTVVVELF
TRBV6-5	13	TRBJ2-1	ASSYGSGDYNEQF